This TCR beta chain stems from a study of T cell responses to AZD1222 COVID-19 vaccine. Whole-study context: Timing groups of about 4 and about 12 weeks for second doses were pooled. Points from the study as a whole: Reportedly, nearly half of unique spike TCRs recognized epitopes outside B.1.351/B.1.1.7 mutations. Baseline seropositivity characterized only a handful of AZD1222 recipients.

TCRdb's copy holds only in-frame clones and misses some; the assay was immunoSEQ multiplex PCR. The sample has 100,000 to 150,000 clones; nearly 95% are singletons. The CDR3 is made up of 15 amino acids. Germline V gene sequence: CDR1 LGHDT, CDR2 YNNKEL (reference sequence). V gave up 2 bases and J gave up 6 bases, with 15 bases separating them. With respect to this clone: The target antigen is unknown.

The chain employs TRBV3-1 (or the pseudogene TRBV3-2) and TRBJ2-3; D gene unclear. Source: peripheral blood, taken on day 0 of AZD1222 vaccination. This receptor was identified in an adult in good health. The CDR3 is CASSQIIGSGDTQYF. For the CDR3, the DNA is TGTGCCAGCAGCCAAATAATAGGGTCCGGCGATACGCAGTATTTT.